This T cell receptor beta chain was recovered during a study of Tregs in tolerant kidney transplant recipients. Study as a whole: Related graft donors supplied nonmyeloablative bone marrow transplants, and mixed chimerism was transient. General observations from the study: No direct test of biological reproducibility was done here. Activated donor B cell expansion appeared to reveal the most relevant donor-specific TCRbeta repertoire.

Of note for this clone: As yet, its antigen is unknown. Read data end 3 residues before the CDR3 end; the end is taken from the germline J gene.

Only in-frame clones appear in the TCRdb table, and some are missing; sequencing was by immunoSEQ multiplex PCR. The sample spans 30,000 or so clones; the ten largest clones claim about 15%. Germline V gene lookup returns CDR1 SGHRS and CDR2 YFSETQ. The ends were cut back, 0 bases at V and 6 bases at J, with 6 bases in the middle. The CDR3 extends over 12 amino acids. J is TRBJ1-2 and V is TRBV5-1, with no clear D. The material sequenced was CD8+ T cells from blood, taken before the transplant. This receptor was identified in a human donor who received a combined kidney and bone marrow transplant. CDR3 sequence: CASSLGTNGYTF. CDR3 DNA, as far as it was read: TGCGCCAGCAGCTTGGGGACTAATGGC.